The 14 T cell receptor beta chains listed next were all sequenced from one sample in a study of early T cells in non-severe SARS-CoV-2 infection (dated by TCRdb to the early 2020s). Library prep was done by 5' RACE. Sequencing took place on a NextSeq 500. The public sequencing data were trimmed at Q25 with fastp and processed into clonotypes with MiXCR by TCRdb, which kept only in-frame beta chains. Every entry covers one CDR3 protein and lists the most common genes and DNA from its rows. The sample data list around 50,000 distinct CDR3 sequences, and 10% to 15% of these were observed just once. About 3% of the sample is in the top ten clones. The specimen was whole blood. Receptors originate from an adult who was a healthcare worker with PCR-confirmed SARS-CoV-2 infection or an uninfected control (not recorded which).

This clonotype came up many times. The genes are TRBV12-3 or TRBV12-4 and TRBJ1-5; D gene unclear. Trimming took off 2 bases at V and 3 bases at J, with 8 bases between the two ends. The CDR3 is 14 amino acids. CDR3 bases: TGTGCCAGCAGTTTATGGGGTCTCAATCAGCCCCAGCATTTT. Residues: CASSLWGLNQPQHF.

This clonotype was picked up many times. This rearrangement joins TRBV12-3 or TRBV12-4 to TRBJ2-7; the D gene is possibly TRBD2 (6 bases). The CDR3 has 11 amino acids. Deletions cut 5 bases from V and 6 bases from J, with 8 bases between. CDR3 loop: CASSRRGEQYF. Written as DNA, the CDR3 is TGTGCCAGCAGTCGGAGGGGCGAGCAGTACTTC.

Concerning this clonotype: A much larger clone differs by one base, so this may be a read error. The genes are TRBV6-1 and TRBJ2-3; a possible D gene is TRBD2 (6 bases). This CDR3 region has 13 residues. Per the germline V gene, CDR1 is MNHNS and CDR2 is SASEGT. The CDR3 reads CASSLRDSDSQYF. CDR3 DNA: TGTGCCAGCAGCCTCCGGGACTCAGATTCGCAGTATTTT.

At least ten counts were recorded for this clonotype. The chain joins TRBV5-1 to TRBJ2-7, with 12 bases aligning to TRBD2. The germline V gene has CDR1 SGHRS and CDR2 YFSETQ. Unmatched junction bases numbered 6, after V lost 0 bases and J lost 2 bases. This CDR3 is built from 17 residues. CDR3 in DNA: TGCGCCAGCAGCTTGGGACTAGCGGGAGAAGGTACCTACGAGCAGTACTTC. Its protein product is CASSLGLAGEGTYEQYF.

The V gene is TRBV7-8, the J gene TRBJ1-6; TRBD1 agrees at 8 bases. In germline, CDR1 is SGHVS, CDR2 FQNEAQ. CDR3 size: 17 residues. The J segment lost 11 bases and the V segment lost 5 bases, leaving 17 bases of the junction unmatched. The CDR3 region has the DNA TGTGCCAGCAGCCGGAGACAGGGGTTAAAGGAGACGGCACCCCTCCACTTT. Its protein product is CASSRRQGLKETAPLHF.

V usage is TRBV12-3 or TRBV12-4 and J usage is TRBJ2-3; TRBD2 aligns across 9 bases. The CDR3 spans 18 residues. The junction had 9 bases not matched to a gene; V was cut back by 2 bases and J by 0 bases. The chain's CDR3 is CASSLFAGGPMSTDTQYF. The CDR3 DNA follows: TGTGCCAGCAGTTTATTTGCGGGGGGGCCGATGAGCACAGATACGCAGTATTTT.

In the case of this clonotype: This may be a read error: a much more frequent sequence differs by one nucleotide. The V gene is TRBV2, the J gene TRBJ2-3; 15 bases agree with TRBD2. The CDR3 length is 16 residues. CDR1 SNHLY and CDR2 FYNNEI come from the germline V gene. The CDR3 nucleotides read TGTGCCAGCAGTCCCGGACTAGCGGGGGGGCATGATACGCGGTATTTT. Its protein is CASSPGLAGGHDTRYF.

Many counts were recorded for this clonotype. This chain joins TRBV7-9 and TRBJ1-5; D is undetermined. CDR1 is SEHNR, CDR2 FQNEAQ, per germline (reference sequence). The CDR3 has 14 amino acids. V was pared by 0 bases and J by 1 base, with 4 bases between. CDR3 in amino acids: CASSLATSNQPQHF. CDR3 nucleotides: TGTGCCAGCAGCTTAGCAACGAGCAATCAGCCCCAGCATTTT.

This clonotype was observed many times. The rearrangement uses TRBV7-8 and TRBJ2-2; 9 bases agree with TRBD1. CDR3 length: 17 amino acids. Trimming at V came to 0 bases and at J to 3 bases, leaving 5 bases not matched to a gene. Germline V lookup: CDR1 SGHVS, CDR2 FQNEAQ. The DNA for the CDR3 is TGTGCCAGCAGCTTAGCGCAGGGACAGGGACACACCGGGGAGCTGTTTTTT. Translation gives CASSLAQGQGHTGELFF.

V usage is TRBV14 and J usage is TRBJ2-3, with 8 bases lining up with TRBD2. J gave up 3 bases and V 4 bases, and 9 bases lay outside the gene matches. The V gene's germline CDR1 is SGHDN and CDR2 FVKESK. There are 16 residues in the CDR3. The CDR3 region is CASSPLPGTRTDTQYF. The CDR3 DNA is TGTGCCAGCAGCCCCCTCCCCGGGACTAGGACAGATACGCAGTATTTT.

This clonotype was observed at least ten times. This chain connects TRBV2 to TRBJ2-3; perhaps TRBD1 as D (6 bases). This CDR3 contains 15 residues. Germline CDR1 reads SNHLY; CDR2 reads FYNNEI. V dropped 4 bases and J dropped 0 bases, with 11 bases sitting between them. DNA of the CDR3: TGTGCCAGCAGTGGACAGGACTCTAGCACAGATACGCAGTATTTT. This sequence encodes CASSGQDSSTDTQYF.

The CDR3 region has the DNA TGTGCCAGCAGCCATAGCGGGGGGCCCTCCGAAAACATTCAGTACTTC. The encoded protein is CASSHSGGPSENIQYF. This chain connects TRBV7-3 to TRBJ2-4; 10 nucleotides match TRBD2. The junction had 9 bases not matched to a gene; V was cut back by 5 bases and J by 5 bases. CDR1 and CDR2 (germline): SGHTA, FQGTGA. The CDR3 is made up of 16 amino acids.

This clonotype was observed a few times. The chain combines TRBV12-3 or TRBV12-4 with TRBJ2-3; tentatively, D is TRBD2 (6 bases). Between the trimmed V and J ends, which lost 1 base and 4 bases, there was a span of 9 bases. The CDR3 has 14 amino acids. CDR3: CASSLGRVPDTQYF. The CDR3 DNA reads as TGTGCCAGCAGTTTAGGGAGGGTCCCAGATACGCAGTATTTT.

This clonotype showed up many times. The rearrangement links TRBV6-1 to TRBJ1-1; 7 bases agree with TRBD1. This CDR3 spans 16 amino acids. Germline loops: CDR1 MNHNS, CDR2 SASEGT. After removal of 3 bases from V and 1 base from J, the junction contained 8 bases not matched to a gene. CDR3 nucleotide sequence: TGTGCCAGCAGTGACCCTAGACAGGGACCGAACACTGAAGCTTTCTTT. Its translation is CASSDPRQGPNTEAFF.